These 9 T cell receptor beta chains share one sample of origin, sequenced in a study of T cell responses to AZD1222 COVID-19 vaccine. Profiling relied on immunoSEQ multiplex PCR, and the TCRdb table lists in-frame clones only, not all of them. The table includes 130,000 to 150,000 clones, about 91% detected once. Source: peripheral blood, taken on day 0 of MenACWY control vaccination. These receptors originate from an adult in good health.

The chain recombines TRBV11-2 with TRBJ2-1; D is uncertain. The CDR3 is 15 amino acids. Germline values: CDR1 SGHAT, CDR2 FQNNGV. Trimming stripped 1 base from V and 8 bases from J, with 15 bases between. CDR3 nucleotides: TGTGCCAGCAGCTTAGCCCTGCGAGTCGGGCATGAGCAGTTCTTC. Protein product: CASSLALRVGHEQFF.

The chain has TRBV11-3 and TRBJ1-1; D is undetermined. Germline values: CDR1 SGHNT, CDR2 YENEEA. V was clipped by 5 bases and J by 0 bases, with 10 bases between them. The CDR3 spans 14 residues. The CDR3 bases are TGTGCCAGCAGCCGCGGTGGGATGAACACTGAAGCTTTCTTT. It is translated as CASSRGGMNTEAFF.

J is TRBJ2-1 and V is TRBV16; D is unclear. Germline V gene sequence: CDR1 KGHSY, CDR2 FQNENV. The CDR3 extends over 15 amino acids. The germline V and J ends were trimmed by 1 base and 6 bases, with 13 bases remaining between them. In DNA form, the CDR3 reads TGTGCCAGCAGCCAATGGAACACTATGGGCAATGAGCAGTTCTTC. Amino acid sequence: CASSQWNTMGNEQFF.

The chain couples TRBV3-1 (or the pseudogene TRBV3-2) to TRBJ2-1; 14 bases line up with TRBD2. This CDR3 comprises 18 residues. Germline loops: CDR1 LGHDT, CDR2 YNNKEL (reference sequence). The V segment lost 4 bases and the J segment 7 bases; nucleotides outside the gene matches: 12. CDR3 in DNA: TGTGCCAGCAGCCGCTGGACTAGCGGGGGGCGTCAGGGGAATGAGCAGTTCTTC. Protein product: CASSRWTSGGRQGNEQFF.

Only a few counts were recorded for this clone. The J gene is TRBJ1-6, the V gene TRBV18; possible D gene TRBD1, 6 bases. Between the trimmed V and J ends, which lost 3 bases and 14 bases, there was a span of 14 bases. This CDR3 contains 13 residues. Germline V lookup: CDR1 KGHSH, CDR2 LQKENI. In DNA, the CDR3 is TGTGCCAGCTCACCGGATCGGTACAGGGCCCTCCACTTT. Its protein product is CASSPDRYRALHF.

The chain carries TRBV11-2 and TRBJ2-7; 9 nucleotides align to TRBD1. Germline CDR1 reads SGHAT; CDR2 reads FQNNGV. J lost 6 bases, V lost 8 bases, and 11 bases had no gene match. CDR3 length: 14 amino acids. The CDR3 spells CASRWDRASSEQYF. The DNA for the CDR3 is TGTGCCAGCCGCTGGGACAGGGCTTCGTCCGAGCAGTACTTC. Drawing the rest from reference TRBV11-2 and TRBJ2-7, the complete variable domain is EAGVAQSPRYKIIEKRQSVAFWCNPISGHATLYWYQQILGQGPKLLIQFQNNGVVDDSQLPKDRFSAERLKGVDSTLKIQPAKLEDSAVYLCASRWDRASSEQYFGPGTRLTVT.

V usage is TRBV5-1 and J usage is TRBJ2-2; 8 nucleotides line up with TRBD2. The CDR3 totals 18 residues. V dropped 4 bases and J dropped 2; count of bases not matched to a gene: 13. Germline CDR1 reads SGHRS; CDR2 reads YFSETQ. CDR3 sequence: CASSADLAGYPNTGELFF. Written as DNA, the CDR3 is TGCGCCAGCAGCGCTGATTTAGCGGGATACCCAAACACCGGGGAGCTGTTTTTT.

The chain carries TRBV28 and TRBJ2-7, with 8 bases matching TRBD2. Unmatched junction bases numbered 13, after V lost 5 bases and J lost 4 bases. This CDR3 is 16 amino acids long. Germline values: CDR1 MDHEN, CDR2 SYDVKM. This CDR3 is CASSEIGSGSYYEQYF. Here the CDR3 DNA reads TGTGCCAGCAGTGAAATCGGGAGCGGGAGTTATTACGAGCAGTACTTC.

This chain uses TRBV7-3 with TRBJ2-6; D might be TRBD1 (6 bases). The germline V gene has CDR1 SGHTA and CDR2 FQGTGA. Trimming cost V 5 bases and J 0 bases, with 14 bases left between them. The CDR3 is 17 residues long. The CDR3 nucleotides read TGTGCCAGCAGCCGGGACACCCTGCTCTCTGGGGCCAACGTCCTGACTTTC. This translates into CASSRDTLLSGANVLTF.